This TCR beta chain originates from a study of shared clonotypes between healthy human individuals. Clones were read by immunoSEQ multiplex PCR, and TCRdb kept only the in-frame ones, dropping some. Of 600,000 to 750,000 clones detected, less than 95% appear once; the ten largest clones hold 34%. CD8 memory was a combination that joined CD45RO+ cells with CCR7-negative CD45RA+ TemRA cells. Input material: memory CD8+ T cells from PBMCs. Subset here: CD45RO+ cells pooled with CCR7-negative TemRA cells. This clonotype was obtained from a man younger than 30 in good health. Some clones in this sample may be carry-over from other donors' samples.

The CDR3 protein is CASSGGTGSGNTIYF. CDR3 DNA sequence: TGTGCCAGCAGTGGAGGCACGGGGTCTGGAAACACCATATATTTT. The chain joins TRBV6-1 to TRBJ1-3; D is uncertain. V was clipped by 4 bases and J by 1 base, with 11 bases between them. Germline-derived CDR1 and CDR2 are MNHNS and SASEGT. The CDR3 consists of 15 residues.